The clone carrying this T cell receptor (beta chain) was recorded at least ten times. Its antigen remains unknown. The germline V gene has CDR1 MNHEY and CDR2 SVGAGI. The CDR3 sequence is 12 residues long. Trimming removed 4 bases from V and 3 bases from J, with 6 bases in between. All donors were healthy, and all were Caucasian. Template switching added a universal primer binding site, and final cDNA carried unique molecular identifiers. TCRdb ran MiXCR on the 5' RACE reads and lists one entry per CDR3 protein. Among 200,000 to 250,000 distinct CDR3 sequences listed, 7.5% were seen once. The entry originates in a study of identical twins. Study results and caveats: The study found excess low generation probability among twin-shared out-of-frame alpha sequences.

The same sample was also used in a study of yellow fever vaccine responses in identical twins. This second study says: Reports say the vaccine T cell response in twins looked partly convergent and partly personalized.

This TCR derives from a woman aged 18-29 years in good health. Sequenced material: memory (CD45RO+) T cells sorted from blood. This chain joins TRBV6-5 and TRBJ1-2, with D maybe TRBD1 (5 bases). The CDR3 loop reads CASSSGDYGYTF. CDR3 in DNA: TGTGCCAGCAGTTCGGGGGACTATGGCTACACCTTC.